This paragraph reports one T cell receptor (beta chain). The antigen remains unidentified. With 60 Vbeta and 13 Jbeta primers, the PCR was carried out. Authors' analysis steps: In a later analysis, the count reached some 73 million unique TCR beta chains, with 9 million to 11 million shared. The repertoire was sequenced with immunoSEQ multiplex PCR; TCRdb's copy has only in-frame clones and lacks some. Clone size and the V and J calls come from that table; the DNA yielded D and trimming. The table records under 250,000 clones, more than 65% of them present only once. Germline V gene data show CDR1 as MDHEN and CDR2 as SYDVKM. The CDR3 is 14 residues long. Trimming took off 9 bases at V and 4 bases at J, with 18 bases between the two ends. The data stem from a study of cytomegalovirus exposure and HLA in healthy donors. Unrecorded immune exposure was likely among donors, who were nominally healthy when sampled.

Study outcomes and limitations: As confirmed in vitro, a few CMV-associated chains were specific for CMV antigens.

The specimen was PBMCs. The TCR was taken from a man between 45 and 60 years old in good health and CMV-seronegative. The chain recombines TRBV28 with TRBJ1-1, with D unclear. CDR3 bases: TGTGCCAGTTTACGGCGGGGTGCGGTCACTGAAGCTTTCTTT. This encodes CASLRRGAVTEAFF.